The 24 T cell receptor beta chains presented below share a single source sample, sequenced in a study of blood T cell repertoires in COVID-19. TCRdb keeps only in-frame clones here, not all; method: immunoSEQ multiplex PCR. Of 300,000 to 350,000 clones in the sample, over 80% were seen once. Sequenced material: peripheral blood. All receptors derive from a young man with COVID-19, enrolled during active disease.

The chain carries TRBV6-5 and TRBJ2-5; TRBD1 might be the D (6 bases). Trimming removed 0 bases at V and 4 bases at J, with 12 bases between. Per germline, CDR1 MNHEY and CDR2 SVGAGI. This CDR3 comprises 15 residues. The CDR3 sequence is CASSYSWTEGETQYF. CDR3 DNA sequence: TGTGCCAGCAGTTACTCCTGGACAGAGGGAGAGACCCAGTACTTC.

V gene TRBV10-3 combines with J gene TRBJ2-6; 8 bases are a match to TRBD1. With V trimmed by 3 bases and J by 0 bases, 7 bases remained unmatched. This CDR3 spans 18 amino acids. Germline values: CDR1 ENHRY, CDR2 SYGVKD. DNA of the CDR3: TGTGCCATCAGTGAAAGGCAGGGGGCCACCTCTGGGGCCAACGTCCTGACTTTC. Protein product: CAISERQGATSGANVLTF.

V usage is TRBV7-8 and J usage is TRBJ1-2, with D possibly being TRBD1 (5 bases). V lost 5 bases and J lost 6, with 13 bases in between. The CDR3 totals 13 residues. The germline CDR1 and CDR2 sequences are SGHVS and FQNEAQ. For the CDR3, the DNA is TGTGCCAGCAGCCTGACAGCACCCAATGGCTACACCTTC. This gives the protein CASSLTAPNGYTF.

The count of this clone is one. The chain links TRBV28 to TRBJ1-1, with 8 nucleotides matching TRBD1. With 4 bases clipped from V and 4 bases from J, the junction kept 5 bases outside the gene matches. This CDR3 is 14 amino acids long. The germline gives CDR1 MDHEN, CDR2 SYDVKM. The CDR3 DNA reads TGTGCCAGCAGTTCAGGGGGCTCGGTCACTGAAGCTTTCTTT. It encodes CASSSGGSVTEAFF.

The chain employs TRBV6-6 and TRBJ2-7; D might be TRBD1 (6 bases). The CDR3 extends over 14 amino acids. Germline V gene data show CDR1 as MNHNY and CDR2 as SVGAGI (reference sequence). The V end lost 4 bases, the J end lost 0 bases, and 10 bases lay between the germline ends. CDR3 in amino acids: CASSSWTDSYEQYF. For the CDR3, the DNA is TGTGCCAGCAGTTCTTGGACAGACTCCTACGAGCAGTACTTC.

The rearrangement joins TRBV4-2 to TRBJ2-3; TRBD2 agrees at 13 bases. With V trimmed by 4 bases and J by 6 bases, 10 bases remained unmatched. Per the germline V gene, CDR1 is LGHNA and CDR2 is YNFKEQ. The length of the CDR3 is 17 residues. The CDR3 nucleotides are TGTGCCAGCAGCCTGTCCCGGACTAGCGGGGGCCAGGATACGCAGTATTTT. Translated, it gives CASSLSRTSGGQDTQYF.

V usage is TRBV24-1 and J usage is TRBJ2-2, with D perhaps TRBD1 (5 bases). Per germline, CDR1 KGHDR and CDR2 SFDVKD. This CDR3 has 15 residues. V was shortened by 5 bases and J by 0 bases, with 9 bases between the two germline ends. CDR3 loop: CATSGGAPNTGELFF. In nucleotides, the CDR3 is TGTGCCACCAGTGGTGGGGCTCCGAACACCGGGGAGCTGTTTTTT.

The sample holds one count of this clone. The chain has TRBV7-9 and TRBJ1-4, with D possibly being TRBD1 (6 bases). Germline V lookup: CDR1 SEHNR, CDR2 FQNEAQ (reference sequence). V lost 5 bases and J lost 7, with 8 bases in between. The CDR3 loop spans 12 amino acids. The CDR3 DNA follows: TGTGCCAGCAGCGGGACACCTGAAAAACTGTTTTTT. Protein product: CASSGTPEKLFF.

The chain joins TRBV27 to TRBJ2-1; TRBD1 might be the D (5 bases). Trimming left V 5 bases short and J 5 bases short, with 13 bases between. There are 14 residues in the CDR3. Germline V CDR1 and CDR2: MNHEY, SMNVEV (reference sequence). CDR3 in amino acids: CASSHNRGNNEQFF. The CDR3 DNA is TGTGCCAGCAGTCACAATAGGGGTAACAATGAGCAGTTCTTC.

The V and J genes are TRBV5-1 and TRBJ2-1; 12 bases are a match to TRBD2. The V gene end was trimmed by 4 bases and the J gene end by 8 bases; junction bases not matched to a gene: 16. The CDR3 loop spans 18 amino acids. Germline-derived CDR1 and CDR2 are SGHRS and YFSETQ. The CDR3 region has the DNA TGCGCCAGCAGCCCGATCCCCCCGACTAGCGGGAGAACCGATGAGCAGTTCTTC. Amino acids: CASSPIPPTSGRTDEQFF.

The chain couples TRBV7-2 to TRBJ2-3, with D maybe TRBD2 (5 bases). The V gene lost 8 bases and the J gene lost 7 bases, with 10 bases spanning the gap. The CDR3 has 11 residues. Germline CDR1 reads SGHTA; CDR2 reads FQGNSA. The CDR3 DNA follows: TGTGCCAGCGGACGGGAAAATACGCAGTATTTT. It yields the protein CASGRENTQYF.

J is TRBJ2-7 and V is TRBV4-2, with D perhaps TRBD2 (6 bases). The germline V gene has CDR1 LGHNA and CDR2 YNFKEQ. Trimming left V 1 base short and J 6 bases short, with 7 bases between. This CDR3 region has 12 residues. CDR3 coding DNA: TGTGCCAGCAGCCAAGCGGGACTCGAGCAGTACTTC. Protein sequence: CASSQAGLEQYF.

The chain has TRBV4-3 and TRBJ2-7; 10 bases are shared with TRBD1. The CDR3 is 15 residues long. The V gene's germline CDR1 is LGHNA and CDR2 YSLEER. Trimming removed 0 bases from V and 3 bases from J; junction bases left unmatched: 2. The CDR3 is CASSQEWDRGYEQYF. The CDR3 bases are TGCGCCAGCAGCCAAGAATGGGACAGGGGCTACGAGCAGTACTTC.

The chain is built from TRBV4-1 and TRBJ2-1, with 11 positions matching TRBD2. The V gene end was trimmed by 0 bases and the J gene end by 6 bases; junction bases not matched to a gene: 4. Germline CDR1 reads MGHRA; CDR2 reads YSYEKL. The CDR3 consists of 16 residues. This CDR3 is CASSQDALAGGNEQFF. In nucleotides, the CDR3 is TGCGCCAGCAGCCAAGATGCCCTAGCGGGAGGCAATGAGCAGTTCTTC.

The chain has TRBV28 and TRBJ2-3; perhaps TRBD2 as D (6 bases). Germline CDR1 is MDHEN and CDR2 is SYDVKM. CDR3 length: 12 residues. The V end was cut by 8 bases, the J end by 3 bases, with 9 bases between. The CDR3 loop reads CASGGPTDTQYF. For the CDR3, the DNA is TGTGCCAGCGGAGGGCCGACAGATACGCAGTATTTT.

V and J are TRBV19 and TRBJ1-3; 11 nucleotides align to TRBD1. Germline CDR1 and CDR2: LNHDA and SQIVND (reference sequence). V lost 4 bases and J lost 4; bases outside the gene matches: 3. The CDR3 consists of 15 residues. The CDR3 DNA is TGTGCCAGTAGTAAAGGACAGGGGGCCGGAAACACCATATATTTT. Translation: CASSKGQGAGNTIYF.

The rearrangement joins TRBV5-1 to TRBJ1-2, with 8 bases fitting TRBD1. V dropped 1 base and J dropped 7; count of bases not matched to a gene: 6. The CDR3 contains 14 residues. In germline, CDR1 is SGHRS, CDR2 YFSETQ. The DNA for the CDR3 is TGCGCCAGCAGCTTGATCCAGGGGGCTAGTGGCTACACCTTC. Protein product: CASSLIQGASGYTF.

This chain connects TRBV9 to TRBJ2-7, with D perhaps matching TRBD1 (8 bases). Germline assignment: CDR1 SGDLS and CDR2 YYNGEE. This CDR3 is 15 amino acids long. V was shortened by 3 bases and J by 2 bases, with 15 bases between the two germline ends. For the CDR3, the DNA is TGTGCCAGCAGCGCAGGGGGGGACAGGCCCTACGAGCAGTACTTC. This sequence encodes CASSAGGDRPYEQYF.

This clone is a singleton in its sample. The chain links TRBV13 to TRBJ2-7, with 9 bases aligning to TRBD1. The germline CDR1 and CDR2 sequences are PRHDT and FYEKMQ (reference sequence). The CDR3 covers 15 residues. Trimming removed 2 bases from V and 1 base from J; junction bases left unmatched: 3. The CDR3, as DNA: TGTGCCAGCAGCTTATCGGGACAGGGATCCTACGAGCAGTACTTC. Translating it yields CASSLSGQGSYEQYF.

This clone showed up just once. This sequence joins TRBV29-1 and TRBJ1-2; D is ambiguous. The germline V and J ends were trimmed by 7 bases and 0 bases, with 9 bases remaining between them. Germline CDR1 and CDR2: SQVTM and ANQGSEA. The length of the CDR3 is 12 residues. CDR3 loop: CSALPPNYGYTF. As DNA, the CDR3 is TGCAGCGCTCTCCCTCCTAACTATGGCTACACCTTC. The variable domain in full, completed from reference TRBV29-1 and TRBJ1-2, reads SAVISQKPSRDICQRGTSLTIQCQVDSQVTMMFWYRQQPGQSLTLIATANQGSEATYESGFVIDKFPISRPNLTFSTLTVSNMSPEDSSIYLCSALPPNYGYTFGSGTRLTVV.

This CDR3 is CASSEGPGELFF. The DNA for the CDR3 is TGTGCCAGCAGTGAAGGGCCCGGGGAGCTGTTTTTT. The V gene is TRBV6-1, the J gene TRBJ2-2; D remains ambiguous. Trimming removed 1 base from V and 6 bases from J, with 3 bases in between. From germline, CDR1 is MNHNS and CDR2 SASEGT. The length of the CDR3 is 12 residues.

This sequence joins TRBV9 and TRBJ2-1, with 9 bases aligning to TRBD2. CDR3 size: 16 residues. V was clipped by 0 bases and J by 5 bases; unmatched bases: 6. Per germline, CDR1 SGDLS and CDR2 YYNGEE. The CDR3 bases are TGTGCCAGCAGCGTAGGAATAGCGGGAGTAAACAATGAGCAGTTCTTC. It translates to CASSVGIAGVNNEQFF.

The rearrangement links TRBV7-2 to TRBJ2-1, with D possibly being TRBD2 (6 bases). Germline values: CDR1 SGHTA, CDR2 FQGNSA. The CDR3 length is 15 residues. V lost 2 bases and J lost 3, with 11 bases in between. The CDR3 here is CASSLSRDSYNEQFF. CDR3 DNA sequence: TGTGCCAGCAGCTTATCGCGGGATAGCTACAATGAGCAGTTCTTC.

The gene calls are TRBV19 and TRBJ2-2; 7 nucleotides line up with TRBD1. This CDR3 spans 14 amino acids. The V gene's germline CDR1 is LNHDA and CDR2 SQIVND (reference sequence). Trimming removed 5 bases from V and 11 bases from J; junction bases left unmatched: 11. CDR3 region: CASSADRFIDELFF. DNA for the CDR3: TGTGCCAGTAGTGCGGACAGGTTCATAGACGAGCTGTTTTTT.